Presented here are 8 T cell receptor beta chains from one specimen sequenced in a study of blood T cell repertoires in COVID-19. The table came from immunoSEQ multiplex PCR; TCRdb's copy has only in-frame clones and leaves some out. The repertoire includes fewer than 300,000 clones, around 84% of them detected once, and 5% sits in the top ten. The sequenced sample consisted of PBMCs or T cells enriched from blood (not recorded which). Receptors originate from a man in his forties or fifties who had been exposed to COVID-19.

The chain couples TRBV19 to TRBJ2-1; D ambiguous. CDR1 is LNHDA, CDR2 SQIVND, per germline (reference sequence). V lost 6 bases to trimming and J lost 7 bases, with 7 bases between them. This CDR3 contains 11 residues. The CDR3 region is CASRSENEQFF. The CDR3 coding sequence is TGTGCCAGTAGGTCTGAGAATGAGCAGTTCTTC.

The chain carries TRBV12-5 and TRBJ1-5; 9 bases match TRBD1. CDR1 LGHNT and CDR2 FRNRAP come from the germline V gene. V was clipped by 1 base and J by 5 bases; unmatched bases: 3. CDR3 length equals 15 residues. CDR3 sequence: CASGLGQGEYQPQHF. The CDR3, as DNA: TGTGCTAGTGGTTTGGGACAGGGGGAATATCAGCCCCAGCATTTT.

The chain links TRBV19 to TRBJ2-1; D possibly corresponds to TRBD2 (6 bases). V was shortened by 6 bases and J by 8 bases, with 11 bases between the two germline ends. The CDR3 is 12 residues long. Germline CDR1 is LNHDA and CDR2 is SQIVND (reference sequence). The CDR3 reads CASRGGQYEQFF. The CDR3 DNA reads as TGTGCCAGTAGGGGGGGTCAGTATGAGCAGTTCTTC.

The V and J genes are TRBV12-5 and TRBJ2-3, with TRBD2 as a possible D gene (6 bases). The V end lost 7 bases, the J end lost 0 bases, and 11 bases lay between the germline ends. Germline V lookup: CDR1 LGHNT, CDR2 FRNRAP. This CDR3 is 14 amino acids long. DNA for the CDR3: TGTGCTAGTGTCCCGGGGGTCAGCACAGATACGCAGTATTTT. This codes for CASVPGVSTDTQYF.

The chain carries TRBV11-2 and TRBJ2-1; 10 bases align to TRBD2. CDR3 length: 18 amino acids. The germline V gene has CDR1 SGHAT and CDR2 FQNNGV. The trim removed 2 bases at V and 1 base at J, leaving 8 bases unmatched. CDR3 protein: CASSLNLAGDWSYNEQFF. In DNA, the CDR3 is TGTGCCAGCAGCTTAAACCTAGCGGGAGACTGGTCCTACAATGAGCAGTTCTTC.

The genes are TRBV14 and TRBJ2-3, with 8 nucleotides matching TRBD1. The trim removed 4 bases at V and 2 bases at J, leaving 2 bases unmatched. This CDR3 is built from 14 residues. Germline V gene data show CDR1 as SGHDN and CDR2 as FVKESK. Written as DNA, the CDR3 is TGTGCCAGCAGCCGGACAGGGTTCACAGATACGCAGTATTTT. Translated: CASSRTGFTDTQYF.

This clone was recorded only once. The J gene is TRBJ1-6, the V gene TRBV2; 8 bases align to TRBD1. In germline, CDR1 is SNHLY, CDR2 FYNNEI. The CDR3 has 16 residues. The ends lost 6 bases at V and 0 bases at J; junction bases unmatched: 4. The CDR3 sequence: CASRGDRSSYNSPLHF. CDR3 nucleotides: TGTGCCAGCAGAGGGGACAGGAGCTCCTATAATTCACCCCTCCACTTT.

The rearrangement joins TRBV2 to TRBJ1-2; 8 positions agree with TRBD1. J was trimmed by 6 bases and V by 8 bases; bases with no gene match: 5. In germline, CDR1 is SNHLY, CDR2 FYNNEI. This CDR3 spans 12 amino acids. The CDR3 here is CASLTGENGYTF. The CDR3 DNA is TGTGCCAGCTTGACAGGGGAGAATGGCTACACCTTC. The full variable domain, with the rest looked up from reference TRBV2 and TRBJ1-2, is EPEVTQTPSHQVTQMGQEVILRCVPISNHLYFYWYRQILGQKVEFLVSFYNNEISEKSEIFDDQFSVERPDGSNFTLKIRSTKLEDSAMYFCASLTGENGYTFGSGTRLTVV.